These 18 T cell receptor beta chains were all obtained from the same sample, sequenced in a study of identical twins. TCRdb analysed the 5' RACE reads with MiXCR anew, one entry per CDR3 protein. The sample has fewer than 500,000 distinct CDR3 sequences; 13% to 15% are singletons. Separately, the same data were catalogued under a study of yellow fever vaccine responses in identical twins.

Sequencing used CD4+ T cells sorted from blood. The receptors stem from a woman aged 18-35 years in good health.

The rearrangement uses TRBV20-1 and TRBJ2-7; 8 positions agree with TRBD2. The V segment lost 2 bases and the J segment 2 bases; nucleotides outside the gene matches: 8. From germline, CDR1 is DFQATT and CDR2 SNEGSKA (reference sequence). CDR3 length: 15 amino acids. The CDR3 here is CSARKHGTRAYEQYF. The CDR3 DNA sequence: TGCAGTGCTAGAAAACACGGGACTAGAGCCTACGAGCAGTACTTC.

The chain has TRBV28 and TRBJ2-7; D is perhaps TRBD1 or TRBD2 (5 bases each). The CDR3 runs 14 residues. Trimming removed 6 bases from V and 6 bases from J, with 18 bases in between. Germline CDR1 reads MDHEN; CDR2 reads SYDVKM. The CDR3, as DNA: TGTGCCAGCAGCCCTAACCGGGGCGGCGGCGAGCAGTACTTC. Encoded protein: CASSPNRGGGEQYF.

V is TRBV9 and J is TRBJ2-5; TRBD2 agrees at 10 bases. Germline CDR1 SGDLS, CDR2 YYNGEE. The CDR3 covers 16 residues. J lost 5 bases, V lost 0 bases, and 7 bases had no gene match. The CDR3 sequence is CASSVGSGGARETQYF. For the CDR3, the DNA is TGTGCCAGCAGCGTAGGGAGCGGGGGGGCGCGGGAGACCCAGTACTTC.

This clonotype was observed a handful of times. The chain employs TRBV28 and TRBJ1-2; D uncertain. The germline CDR1 and CDR2 sequences are MDHEN and SYDVKM. The CDR3 is 14 amino acids. Trimming took 5 bases from V and 6 from J, leaving 16 bases between them. The CDR3 spells CASSPDLNGDGYTF. As DNA, the CDR3 is TGTGCCAGCAGTCCAGACCTAAACGGCGATGGCTACACCTTC.

This chain joins TRBV3-1 and TRBJ2-2, with a tentative D call TRBD1 (5 bases). Per the germline V gene, CDR1 is LGHDT and CDR2 is YNNKEL (reference sequence). This CDR3 is built from 18 residues. V was shortened by 0 bases and J by 5 bases, with 19 bases between the two germline ends. This chain's CDR3 is CASSQDWWGSPVTGELFF. The CDR3 bases are TGTGCCAGCAGCCAAGATTGGTGGGGCTCCCCAGTTACCGGGGAGCTGTTTTTT.

V and J are TRBV14 and TRBJ2-1; possibly TRBD1 or TRBD2 for D (5 bases each). This CDR3 comprises 13 residues. Germline lookup yields CDR1 SGHDN and CDR2 FVKESK. V lost 6 bases, J lost 5 bases, and 11 bases lay in between. The CDR3 DNA is TGTGCCAGCAGTCCGAGGGGCAACAATGAGCAGTTCTTC. It is translated as CASSPRGNNEQFF.

This clonotype came up many times. V usage is TRBV29-1 and J usage is TRBJ2-7; a possible D gene is TRBD1 (6 bases). V was shortened by 4 bases and J by 0 bases, with 7 bases between the two germline ends. Germline V lookup: CDR1 SQVTM, CDR2 ANQGSEA. This CDR3 contains 12 residues. CDR3 residues: CSVGDNSYEQYF. The CDR3 coding sequence is TGCAGCGTTGGGGACAACTCCTACGAGCAGTACTTC.

This clonotype was observed a few times. The rearrangement links TRBV4-1 to TRBJ1-1; D perhaps matches TRBD1 (5 bases). The CDR3 is 14 residues long. Germline V gene data show CDR1 as MGHRA and CDR2 as YSYEKL. V was cut by 2 bases and J by 6 bases, with 13 bases left in between. The CDR3 sequence: CASSQMTASSEAFF. The CDR3 region has the DNA TGCGCCAGCAGCCAAATGACAGCCTCCTCTGAAGCTTTCTTT.

This chain uses TRBV11-2 with TRBJ2-1; 13 bases fit TRBD2. Germline V gene lookup returns CDR1 SGHAT and CDR2 FQNNGV. J lost 0 bases, V lost 5 bases, and 16 bases had no gene match. The length of the CDR3 is 21 residues. CDR3 in DNA: TGTGCCAGCAGCACGATTAGAAGGGGACTAGCGGGGCTCCGCTCCTACAATGAGCAGTTCTTC. Residues: CASSTIRRGLAGLRSYNEQFF.

V gene TRBV12-5 combines with J gene TRBJ2-1; TRBD2 matches 11 bases. The CDR3 extends over 17 amino acids. The germline CDR1 and CDR2 sequences are LGHNT and FRNRAP. V gave up 6 bases and J gave up 4 bases; unmatched junction bases: 11. This CDR3 reads CASGAQITSGSYNEQFF. The CDR3 nucleotides read TGTGCTAGTGGCGCTCAAATTACTAGCGGGAGTTACAATGAGCAGTTCTTC. The complete variable domain, with remaining parts taken from reference TRBV12-5 and TRBJ2-1, reads DARVTQTPRHKVTEMGQEVTMRCQPILGHNTVFWYRQTMMQGLELLAYFRNRAPLDDSGMPKDRFSAEMPDATLATLKIQPSEPRDSAVYFCASGAQITSGSYNEQFFGPGTRLTVL.

The CDR3 sequence: CASSKGEHIPYEQYF. The DNA of the CDR3 is TGTGCCAGCAGCAAAGGGGAACACATCCCCTACGAGCAGTACTTC. The V gene is TRBV21-1, the J gene TRBJ2-7. TRBV21-1 is a documented pseudogene. The CDR3 has 15 amino acids.

Many counts were recorded for this clonotype. V gene TRBV20-1 combines with J gene TRBJ2-1; 9 bases match TRBD1. Germline V gene data show CDR1 as DFQATT and CDR2 as SNEGSKA (reference sequence). The J segment lost 1 base and the V segment lost 6 bases, leaving 7 bases of the junction unmatched. The CDR3 is made up of 15 amino acids. The CDR3 nucleotides are TGCAGTGCCTCCGGACAGGGGAATTCCTACAATGAGCAGTTCTTC. Translated: CSASGQGNSYNEQFF.

The table lists this clonotype with many counts. The rearrangement uses TRBV11-1 and TRBJ2-4, with TRBD2 matching over 13 bases. V was clipped by 5 bases and J by 0 bases; unmatched bases: 10. This CDR3 has 19 amino acids. In germline, CDR1 is SGHAT, CDR2 FQDESV (reference sequence). CDR3 protein: CASSAGLAGALLAKNIQYF. The CDR3 DNA reads as TGTGCCAGCAGCGCAGGACTAGCGGGGGCCTTACTAGCCAAAAACATTCAGTACTTC.

This clonotype has ten or more counts. The J gene is TRBJ2-7, the V gene TRBV7-2; possibly TRBD2 for D (6 bases). Trimming took off 2 bases at V and 2 bases at J, with 16 bases between the two ends. Germline assignment: CDR1 SGHTA and CDR2 FQGNSA. The CDR3 is 16 residues long. The CDR3 spells CASSLRGTAGTYEQYF. The CDR3 nucleotides are TGTGCCAGCAGCTTACGTGGTACGGCGGGGACCTACGAGCAGTACTTC.

This clonotype occurred a few times. The CDR3 spells CSASLLAYQETQYF. The CDR3 DNA follows: TGCAGTGCTAGTCTCCTAGCCTACCAAGAGACCCAGTACTTC. The chain recombines TRBV20-1 with TRBJ2-5; D possibly corresponds to TRBD2 (5 bases). From germline, CDR1 is DFQATT and CDR2 SNEGSKA (reference sequence). V was cut by 3 bases and J by 0 bases, with 11 bases left in between. This CDR3 has 14 residues.

This clonotype occurred many times. V is TRBV5-1 and J is TRBJ1-2; perhaps TRBD1 as D (5 bases). This CDR3 is 14 amino acids long. The germline gives CDR1 SGHRS, CDR2 YFSETQ. Trimming removed 2 bases at V and 7 bases at J, with 15 bases between. CDR3: CASSFEGPLGGYTF. The CDR3 DNA is TGCGCCAGCAGCTTTGAGGGGCCCCTCGGTGGCTACACCTTC.

In DNA, the CDR3 is TGCAGTGCCCAACTGATGGGAACCTACGAGCAGTACTTC. Its protein is CSAQLMGTYEQYF. The rearrangement joins TRBV20-1 to TRBJ2-7; D is ambiguous. The germline V gene has CDR1 DFQATT and CDR2 SNEGSKA (reference sequence). V was clipped by 6 bases and J by 2 bases, with 14 bases between them. The CDR3 is 13 amino acids.

The CDR3 sequence: CSARSESSYEQYF. CDR3 DNA sequence: TGCAGTGCTAGGTCGGAATCCTCCTACGAGCAGTACTTC. The rearrangement uses TRBV20-1 and TRBJ2-7; no clear D gene. Germline V gene sequence: CDR1 DFQATT, CDR2 SNEGSKA (reference sequence). V was shortened by 3 bases and J by 0 bases, with 9 bases between the two germline ends. The CDR3 is 13 residues long.